This T cell receptor (beta chain) was captured in a study of T cells in Graves' hyperthyroidism and ophthalmopathy. TCR beta CDR3 region amplification was performed from RNA transcripts. First-round RT-PCR targeting the TCR CDR3 was performed with the HTBI primer set. From the multiplex PCR reads, TCRdb called clonotypes with MiXCR, one entry per CDR3 protein. The sample contains a few hundred thousand distinct CDR3 sequences, more than 15% of which appear only once. This clonotype appeared a few times. CDR3 size: 17 residues. From germline, CDR1 is LNHDA and CDR2 SQIVND (reference sequence). V shed 6 bases and J shed 2 bases, with 20 bases lying between them.

The clonotype originates from a woman between 18 and 29 years old with Graves' hyperthyroidism. What was sequenced was blood. V gene TRBV19 combines with J gene TRBJ1-5; D perhaps matches TRBD1 (6 bases). The CDR3 bases are TGTGCCAGTAGGGCCATTACAGGGTCCGCGGGCAATCAGCCCCAGCATTTT. Amino acids: CASRAITGSAGNQPQHF.